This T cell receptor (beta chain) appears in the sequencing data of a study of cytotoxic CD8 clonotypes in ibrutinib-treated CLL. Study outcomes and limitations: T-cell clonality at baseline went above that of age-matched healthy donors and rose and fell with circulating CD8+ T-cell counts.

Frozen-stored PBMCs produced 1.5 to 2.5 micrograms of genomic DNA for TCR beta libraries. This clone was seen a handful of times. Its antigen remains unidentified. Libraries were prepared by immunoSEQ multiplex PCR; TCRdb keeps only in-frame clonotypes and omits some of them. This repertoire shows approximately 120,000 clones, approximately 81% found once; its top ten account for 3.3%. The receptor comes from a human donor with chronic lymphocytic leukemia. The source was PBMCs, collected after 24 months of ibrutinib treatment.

The CDR3 bases are TGTGCCAGCAGCGTAGGGGTGGGTAGGAATTCACCCCTCCACTTT. It is translated as CASSVGVGRNSPLHF. The V gene is TRBV9, the J gene TRBJ1-6; D remains unclear. There are 15 residues in the CDR3. With 0 bases removed from V and 7 bases from J, the gap between germline ends came to 11 bases. Germline V gene data show CDR1 as SGDLS and CDR2 as YYNGEE.